This T cell receptor beta chain was captured by sequencing in a study of blood T cell repertoires in COVID-19. Study at large: Specimens from acute and convalescent COVID-19 originated in the United States, Italy and Spain. T cells, B-cell-depleted T cells, or PBMCs provided the cDNA or gDNA that served as material.

Original handling: The authors estimated nucleated cell counts from reference gene primer amplification. Using immunoSEQ multiplex PCR, the repertoire was profiled, and TCRdb retains in-frame clones only, with some absent. V and J calls and clone size are given by that table; D and trimming were obtained from the DNA. Counted here are roughly 190,000 clones, more than 85% occurring once; the ten biggest clones make up 5.5% to 8.5%. Sequencing was carried out using peripheral blood. The receptor's source is a woman of 80 years or more in a cohort sampled during active or convalescent COVID-19.

As DNA, the CDR3 is TGTGCCAGTAGTCCTTTCTCCGGGGGTTCACCCCTCCACTTT. Encoded protein: CASSPFSGGSPLHF. V is TRBV19 and J is TRBJ1-6; TRBD1 is a possible D gene (5 bases). CDR3 length equals 14 residues. Germline V gene sequence: CDR1 LNHDA, CDR2 SQIVND (reference sequence). V gave up 5 bases and J gave up 9 bases, with 14 bases separating them. Drawing the rest from reference TRBV19 and TRBJ1-6, the complete variable domain is DGGITQSPKYLFRKEGQNVTLSCEQNLNHDAMYWYRQDPGQGLRLIYYSQIVNDFQKGDIAEGYSVSREKKESFPLTVTSAQKNPTAFYLCASSPFSGGSPLHFGNGTRLTVT.